The 26 T cell receptor beta chains listed next were all sequenced from one sample in a study of post-analysis software for immune sequencing data. Study-wide results and caveats: Patients showed TRBV5-6, TRBV5-1 and TRBV20-1 among five TRBV segments more frequent than in controls.

TCR beta cDNA libraries included unique molecular identifiers. TCRdb reprocessed the PCR reads via MiXCR and lists one record per CDR3 protein. Found here are some 690,000 distinct CDR3 sequences, around 60% of them singletons; the top ten hold about 11%. Antigen specificity for these receptors is unknown. The sequenced material came from blood. These receptors all come from a girl aged 2-10 years with multiple sclerosis.

The V call is TRBV20-1, the J call TRBJ2-4; no definite D call. The germline V gene has CDR1 DFQATT and CDR2 SNEGSKA (reference sequence). The CDR3 has 13 residues. Between the trimmed V and J ends, which lost 0 bases and 1 base, there was a span of 4 bases. The chain's CDR3 is CSARDGAKNIQYF. DNA for the CDR3: TGCAGTGCTAGAGATGGTGCCAAAAACATTCAGTACTTC.

The V gene is TRBV29-1, the J gene TRBJ1-3; D gene unclear. CDR3 length equals 15 residues. V was clipped by 7 bases and J by 0 bases, with 16 bases between them. Germline V gives CDR1 SQVTM, CDR2 ANQGSEA. CDR3 loop: CSGLFGVLSGNTIYF. The CDR3 DNA is TGCAGCGGCCTTTTTGGAGTCCTCTCTGGAAACACCATATATTTT.

V usage is TRBV20-1 and J usage is TRBJ2-5, with D tentatively TRBD1 or TRBD2 (5 bases each). Germline loops: CDR1 DFQATT, CDR2 SNEGSKA (reference sequence). With 6 bases removed from V and 0 bases from J, the gap between germline ends came to 8 bases. This CDR3 is built from 12 residues. The CDR3, as DNA: TGCAGTGCCCTGGGACACCAAGAGACCCAGTACTTC. Residues: CSALGHQETQYF.

The sample holds one count of this clonotype. This chain joins TRBV2 and TRBJ1-6, with 9 bases aligning to TRBD1. CDR1 and CDR2 (germline): SNHLY, FYNNEI. This CDR3 spans 17 amino acids. The V segment lost 5 bases and the J segment 9 bases; nucleotides outside the gene matches: 14. The CDR3 reads CASSTRDRVLHGSPLHF. CDR3 nucleotides: TGTGCCAGCAGTACCCGGGACAGGGTGCTCCACGGTTCACCCCTCCACTTT.

This clonotype was observed a few times. The CDR3 DNA reads TGTGCCAGCAGCTTATTCCCCTCGACTAGCGGGAGAGGAAATGAGCAGTTCTTC. Translated: CASSLFPSTSGRGNEQFF. This chain connects TRBV7-9 to TRBJ2-1; 12 bases align to TRBD2. The trim removed 2 bases at V and 7 bases at J, leaving 12 bases unmatched. The CDR3 has 18 amino acids. CDR1 is SEHNR and CDR2 is FQNEAQ in the germline V gene (reference sequence). Using reference TRBV7-9 and TRBJ2-1 for the parts outside the CDR3, the full variable domain is DTGVSQNPRHKITKRGQNVTFRCDPISEHNRLYWYRQTLGQGPEFLTYFQNEAQLEKSRLLSDRFSAERPKGSFSTLEIQRTEQGDSAMYLCASSLFPSTSGRGNEQFFGPGTRLTVL.

The chain has TRBV4-1 and TRBJ1-5; 7 bases align to TRBD1. CDR3 length: 15 amino acids. Unmatched junction bases numbered 8, after V lost 0 bases and J lost 9 bases. The germline gives CDR1 MGHRA, CDR2 YSYEKL. CDR3 coding DNA: TGCGCCAGCAGCCAAGATTTTGAGGGGGCTCTGCCCCAGCATTTT. Its protein product is CASSQDFEGALPQHF.

This clonotype appeared a few times. The rearrangement uses TRBV12-3 or TRBV12-4 and TRBJ2-1; 12 positions match TRBD2. The J segment lost 10 bases and the V segment lost 3 bases, leaving 7 bases of the junction unmatched. The CDR3 runs 15 residues. This chain's CDR3 is CASSLSLGTSGEQFF. CDR3 in DNA: TGTGCCAGCAGTTTGTCCTTGGGGACTAGCGGGGAGCAGTTCTTC.

This chain uses TRBV18 with TRBJ2-2; D may match TRBD1 or TRBD2 (5 bases each). Germline CDR1 and CDR2: KGHSH and LQKENI. V shed 1 base and J shed 2 bases, with 17 bases lying between them. The length of the CDR3 is 18 residues. The CDR3 DNA is TGTGCCAGCTCACCACGAGTTCTGGGACGCCCCAACACCGGGGAGCTGTTTTTT. It yields the protein CASSPRVLGRPNTGELFF.

This clonotype was seen only a few times. The gene calls are TRBV7-2 and TRBJ2-7; 10 positions match TRBD1. Near its end, the DNA agrees better with TRBJ2-5, so the J call may be wrong. The CDR3 is 15 amino acids. The germline V gene encodes CDR1 SGHTA and CDR2 FQGNSA. The CDR3 region has the DNA TGTGCCAGCAGCCCTGGGACAGGGGTATCGGAGACCCAGTACTTC. Residues: CASSPGTGVSETQYF.

In its sample, this clonotype was seen once. The gene calls are TRBV10-3 and TRBJ2-3; 7 bases are shared with TRBD2. V dropped 6 bases and J dropped 1; count of bases not matched to a gene: 1. The germline V gene encodes CDR1 ENHRY and CDR2 SYGVKD. The length of the CDR3 is 13 residues. The CDR3: CAIRLAGTDTQYF. As DNA, the CDR3 is TGTGCCATCAGGCTAGCGGGCACAGATACGCAGTATTTT.

The chain employs TRBV4-1 and TRBJ2-1; 9 bases match TRBD2. The CDR3 totals 15 residues. J was trimmed by 9 bases and V by 1 base; bases with no gene match: 7. The germline gives CDR1 MGHRA, CDR2 YSYEKL. Here the CDR3 reads CASSQGLADYLEQFF. The CDR3 bases are TGCGCCAGCAGCCAAGGACTAGCGGATTATCTTGAGCAGTTCTTC.

The rearrangement links TRBV5-1 to TRBJ2-5; the match to TRBD2 covers 11 bases. The germline gives CDR1 SGHRS, CDR2 YFSETQ. CDR3 length equals 18 residues. The trim removed 4 bases at V and 1 base at J, leaving 12 bases unmatched. The CDR3 sequence: CASSGWPLGTSGQETQYF. In DNA form, the CDR3 reads TGCGCCAGCAGCGGGTGGCCCCTCGGGACTAGCGGCCAAGAGACCCAGTACTTC.

The chain combines TRBV15 with TRBJ2-5; 8 bases fit TRBD1. The length of the CDR3 is 16 residues. The V gene's germline CDR1 is LNHNV and CDR2 YYDKDF (reference sequence). Germline trimming cut 0 bases from V and 4 bases from J; bases unmatched to any gene: 7. The CDR3 sequence is CATSRDRQGSRETQYF. For the CDR3, the DNA is TGTGCCACCAGCAGAGATAGACAGGGGTCCCGAGAGACCCAGTACTTC.

This clonotype has more than one count but fewer than ten. The chain has TRBV20-1 and TRBJ1-5; D unresolved. The CDR3 extends over 14 amino acids. V lost 5 bases, J lost 4 bases, and 15 bases lay in between. Looked up from germline, CDR1 is DFQATT and CDR2 is SNEGSKA (reference sequence). This CDR3 is CSAAAGSRNQPQHF. In nucleotides, the CDR3 is TGCAGTGCTGCCGCCGGGAGCAGAAATCAGCCCCAGCATTTT.

The J gene is TRBJ2-7, the V gene TRBV6-5; no firm D call. Per germline, CDR1 MNHEY and CDR2 SVGAGI. The CDR3 is 12 residues long. V dropped 2 bases and J dropped 2 bases, with 4 bases sitting between them. The CDR3 bases are TGTGCCAGCAGTTACGGCCCCTACGAGCAGTACTTC. Translated, it gives CASSYGPYEQYF.

The V call is TRBV10-3, the J call TRBJ2-1; D is perhaps TRBD1 or TRBD2 (6 bases each). CDR3 size: 20 residues. The V gene's germline CDR1 is ENHRY and CDR2 SYGVKD. With 4 bases removed from V and 0 bases from J, the gap between germline ends came to 25 bases. This CDR3 is CAISVLSGGGILSSYNEQFF. In DNA form, the CDR3 reads TGTGCCATCAGTGTACTATCTGGAGGGGGTATACTTAGCTCCTACAATGAGCAGTTCTTC.

The chain combines TRBV29-1 with TRBJ2-4; possibly TRBD2 for D (5 bases). The CDR3 runs to 11 residues. Germline CDR1 is SQVTM and CDR2 is ANQGSEA. The V gene lost 7 bases and the J gene lost 9 bases, with 13 bases spanning the gap. Here the CDR3 reads CSAEAGGIQYF. CDR3 nucleotides: TGCAGCGCTGAGGCGGGCGGCATTCAGTACTTC.

V gene TRBV27 combines with J gene TRBJ1-2; the match to TRBD1 covers 9 bases. Per the germline V gene, CDR1 is MNHEY and CDR2 is SMNVEV (reference sequence). This CDR3 spans 16 amino acids. After removal of 3 bases from V and 6 bases from J, the junction contained 11 bases not matched to a gene. For the CDR3, the DNA is TGTGCCAGCAGTTTCTACCCCCGGGACAGGGAGGATGGCTACACCTTC. It specifies CASSFYPRDREDGYTF.

The CDR3 region is CASSPLTGGEETQYF. The CDR3 DNA reads TGTGCCAGCAGCCCCCTAACGGGGGGGGAAGAGACCCAGTACTTC. The V and J genes are TRBV4-2 and TRBJ2-5; 8 bases map to TRBD2. Germline CDR1 is LGHNA and CDR2 is YNFKEQ. After removal of 4 bases from V and 3 bases from J, the junction contained 7 bases not matched to a gene. This CDR3 is 15 amino acids long.

This clonotype was detected only a few times. This rearrangement joins TRBV7-3 to TRBJ2-1; 10 bases are a match to TRBD1. Unmatched junction bases numbered 6, after V lost 4 bases and J lost 9 bases. CDR1 and CDR2 (germline): SGHTA, FQGTGA. This CDR3 comprises 14 residues. CDR3 residues: CASSYGTGDGEQFF. Here the CDR3 DNA reads TGTGCCAGCAGCTATGGGACAGGGGATGGTGAGCAGTTCTTC.

This chain links TRBV12-3 or TRBV12-4 with TRBJ1-2, with 7 nucleotides matching TRBD1. CDR3 size: 16 residues. The V segment lost 4 bases and the J segment 3 bases; nucleotides outside the gene matches: 11. The CDR3 loop is CASSSPKGAKDYGYTF. CDR3 nucleotide sequence: TGTGCCAGCAGTTCCCCTAAGGGGGCAAAGGACTATGGCTACACCTTC.

CDR3 amino acids: CASSSSTPPYEQYF. DNA for the CDR3: TGTGCCAGCAGCTCGTCCACGCCCCCCTACGAGCAGTACTTC. The chain uses TRBV7-9 and TRBJ2-7; D gene ambiguous. The ends were cut back, 4 bases at V and 2 bases at J, with 12 bases in the middle. This CDR3 region has 14 residues. Germline loops: CDR1 SEHNR, CDR2 FQNEAQ (reference sequence).

The rearrangement uses TRBV5-1 and TRBJ1-1; a weak D match, TRBD1 (5 bases). Germline-derived CDR1 and CDR2 are SGHRS and YFSETQ. The CDR3 contains 15 residues. Trimming left V 5 bases short and J 2 bases short, with 16 bases between. CDR3 bases: TGCGCCAGCAGGAATCGGGCAGGGCAAAACACTGAAGCTTTCTTT. It specifies CASRNRAGQNTEAFF.

In its sample, this clonotype was seen a few times. V and J are TRBV7-9 and TRBJ2-3; a possible D gene is TRBD2 (5 bases). CDR3 length: 12 residues. CDR1 and CDR2 (germline): SEHNR, FQNEAQ (reference sequence). V dropped 5 bases and J dropped 10 bases, with 13 bases sitting between them. The CDR3: CASSHTKRAQYF. The CDR3 nucleotides read TGTGCCAGCAGCCACACCAAGAGGGCGCAGTATTTT.

This chain links TRBV12-3 or TRBV12-4 with TRBJ1-2; 11 nucleotides line up with TRBD1. The CDR3 length is 15 residues. V was pared by 5 bases and J by 4 bases, with 6 bases of the junction left unmatched. The chain's CDR3 is CASSPGQGDGYGYTF. CDR3 bases: TGTGCCAGCAGTCCGGGACAGGGGGATGGCTATGGCTACACCTTC.

The sample holds one count of this clonotype. A junction end diverges from the germline sequence, so it may reflect a read error. The rearrangement joins TRBV11-2 to TRBJ2-7, with TRBD2 matching 11 bases. Germline loops: CDR1 SGHAT, CDR2 FQNNGV. CDR3 length equals 16 residues. CDR3 region: CASSLDRLAGSYEQYF. Here the CDR3 DNA reads TGTGCCAGCAGCTTAGACCGACTAGCGGGGTCCTACGAGCAGTACTTT.